This T cell receptor beta chain was obtained from a study of blood T cell repertoires in COVID-19. Study details: Sites in the United States, Italy and Spain provided acute and convalescent COVID-19 samples.

Repertoires were generated with immunoSEQ multiplex PCR, while TCRdb's copy carries only in-frame clones and drops some. This table has 300,000 to 350,000 clones, over 70% appearing once. V was clipped by 6 bases and J by 5 bases; unmatched bases: 9. The CDR3 sequence is 15 residues long. Looked up from germline, CDR1 is ENHRY and CDR2 is SYGVKD. Enrollees, about 18 to 89 years old, lived in fewer than 25 US areas. The receptor was derived from a man aged 25-40 years who had recovered from COVID-19. The gene calls are TRBV10-3 and TRBJ2-2; 7 bases match TRBD2. The material sequenced was PBMCs or T cells enriched from blood (not recorded which). The CDR3 here is CAISLADELTGELFF. The CDR3 DNA reads as TGTGCCATCAGCCTAGCGGACGAGCTAACCGGGGAGCTGTTTTTT.